In its sample, the clone carrying this T cell receptor (beta chain) was seen many times. Its antigen is not identified. The entry originates in a study of early T cells in non-severe SARS-CoV-2 infection. The CDR3 is made up of 19 amino acids. The junction had 13 bases not matched to a gene; V was cut back by 4 bases and J by 0 bases. Germline CDR1 SGHTA, CDR2 FQGNSA. Study outcomes and limitations: Sequences matched to VDJdb favored anti-spike CD8 responses, while private and CD4 specificities were missed.

As part of library construction, unique molecular identifiers were attached to individual cDNA molecules. TCRdb analysed the 5' RACE reads with MiXCR anew, one entry per CDR3 protein. Here the sample spans tens of thousands of distinct CDR3 sequences, less than 15% being singletons. This TCR derives from an adult who was a healthcare worker with PCR-confirmed SARS-CoV-2 infection or an uninfected control (not recorded which). Sequencing input: whole blood. The rearrangement joins TRBV7-2 to TRBJ2-4; 9 bases agree with TRBD2. In DNA, the CDR3 is TGTGCCAGCAGCTCCACCGGGGGCGGGAGGGGAGTAGCCAAAAACATTCAGTACTTC. As protein: CASSSTGGGRGVAKNIQYF.